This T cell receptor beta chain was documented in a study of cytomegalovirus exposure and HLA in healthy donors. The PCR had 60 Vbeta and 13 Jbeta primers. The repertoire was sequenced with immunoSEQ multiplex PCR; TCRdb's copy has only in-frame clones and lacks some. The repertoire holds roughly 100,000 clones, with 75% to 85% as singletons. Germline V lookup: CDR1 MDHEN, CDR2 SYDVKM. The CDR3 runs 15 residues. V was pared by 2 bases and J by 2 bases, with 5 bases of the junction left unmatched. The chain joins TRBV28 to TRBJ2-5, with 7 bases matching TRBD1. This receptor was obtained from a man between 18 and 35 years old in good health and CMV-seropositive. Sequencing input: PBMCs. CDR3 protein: CASSLTSGQQETQYF. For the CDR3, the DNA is TGTGCCAGCAGTTTAACGTCGGGACAGCAAGAGACCCAGTACTTC.